This is a list of T cell receptor beta chains from one sample in a study of cytomegalovirus exposure and HLA in healthy donors. The assay was immunoSEQ multiplex PCR, and TCRdb's table has in-frame clones only and misses some. This table holds under 95,000 clones, less than 85% found once. The sequenced material came from PBMCs. The source of these receptors is a man younger than 40 in good health and CMV-seropositive. Each CDR3 is given with its conserved first and last residue. A D gene is named only where the DNA matches it firmly. Not every row has a clone size; where given, it reads once, few, many or a size class.

D gene	V gene	clone size	J gene	CDR3 protein	CDR3 DNA
TRBD2	TRBV19	.	TRBJ2-1	CASSPSGLNEQFF	TGTGCCAGTAGTCCCTCGGGACTAAATGAGCAGTTCTTC
TRBD2	TRBV29-1	.	TRBJ2-7	CSVTTSDSYEQYF	TGCAGCGTGACTACTAGCGACTCCTACGAGCAGTACTTC
.	TRBV7-9	.	TRBJ1-1	CASSLPTLLGAMNTEAFF	TGTGCCAGCAGCTTACCCACTCTCTTAGGGGCCATGAACACTGAAGCTTTCTTT
.	TRBV7-2	.	TRBJ1-2	CASSLQGYGYTF	TGTGCCAGCAGCCTTCAGGGCTATGGCTACACCTTC
TRBD1	TRBV10-3	.	TRBJ2-1	CAISEMGQGLMDEQFF	TGTGCCATCAGTGAAATGGGACAGGGGTTGATGGATGAGCAGTTCTTC
.	TRBV4-3	.	TRBJ2-2	CASSQANRGGWSSTGELFF	TGCGCCAGCAGCCAAGCGAACAGGGGGGGCTGGAGCAGCACCGGGGAGCTGTTTTTT
TRBD2	TRBV28	.	TRBJ2-2	CASSSRGAGGTGELFF	TGTGCCAGCAGTAGCCGCGGCGCGGGAGGCACCGGGGAGCTGTTTTTT
.	TRBV29-1	few	TRBJ1-1	CSVERTANTEAFF	TGCAGCGTTGAAAGGACAGCGAACACTGAAGCTTTCTTT
.	TRBV27	.	TRBJ2-7	CASVGGKREQYF	TGTGCCAGCGTCGGGGGAAAGCGGGAGCAGTACTTC
TRBD2	TRBV30	once	TRBJ2-5	CAWSVKTSGRAGETQYF	TGTGCCTGGAGTGTAAAGACTAGCGGGAGGGCCGGGGAGACCCAGTACTTC
.	TRBV6-5	.	TRBJ2-1	CASSLTGGHTYNEQFF	TGTGCCAGCAGTTTAACCGGGGGGCATACCTACAATGAGCAGTTCTTC
.	TRBV7-2	few	TRBJ1-5	CASSPYTGRPQHF	TGTGCCAGCAGCCCCTATACAGGGAGGCCCCAGCATTTT
TRBD1	TRBV6-1	.	TRBJ2-2	CASPPGQGLTGELFF	TGTGCCAGCCCGCCGGGACAGGGGTTAACCGGGGAGCTGTTTTTT
TRBD2	TRBV5-1	once	TRBJ2-3	CASSQEGGTFHTDTQYF	TGCGCCAGCAGCCAGGAGGGAGGGACTTTCCACACAGATACGCAGTATTTT
.	TRBV14	few	TRBJ2-5	CASSPFLETQYF	TGTGCCAGCAGCCCCTTTCTGGAGACCCAGTACTTC
TRBD2	TRBV18	.	TRBJ2-1	CASSPRRLAGAKVNYNEQFF	TGTGCCAGCTCACCCCGGAGACTAGCGGGAGCCAAGGTCAACTACAATGAGCAGTTCTTC
TRBD1	TRBV5-1	.	TRBJ2-7	CASSSPGQGINEQYF	TGCGCCAGCAGCTCACCGGGACAGGGGATCAACGAGCAGTACTTC
.	TRBV5-1	.	TRBJ2-7	CASGESFSYEQYF	TGCGCCAGCGGGGAGAGTTTCTCCTACGAGCAGTACTTC
.	TRBV7-9	few	TRBJ1-2	CASSLDQGLDVYGYTF	TGTGCCAGCAGCTTAGATCAGGGATTAGATGTCTATGGCTACACCTTC
.	TRBV27	.	TRBJ1-3	CASRLDGSGNTIYF	TGTGCCAGCAGACTTGACGGGAGTGGAAACACCATATATTTT
TRBD1	TRBV25-1	.	TRBJ2-3	CASSEWGQNTDTQYF	TGTGCCAGCAGTGAATGGGGACAGAACACAGATACGCAGTATTTT
TRBD1	TRBV11-2	few	TRBJ1-3	CASSLGTGGNTIYF	TGTGCCAGCAGCTTAGGGACAGGTGGAAACACCATATATTTT
.	TRBV19	.	TRBJ2-7	CASSIGVGSYEQYF	TGTGCCAGTAGTATAGGAGTCGGCTCCTACGAGCAGTACTTC
.	TRBV28	.	TRBJ1-2	CASSLGSEPRLAF	TGTGCCAGCAGTTTAGGGTCGGAGCCCCGGCTCGCCTTC
.	TRBV29-1	.	TRBJ2-1	CSVEVRVREQFF	TGCAGCGTTGAAGTGCGGGTCAGGGAGCAGTTCTTC
TRBD1	TRBV11-2	.	TRBJ1-2	CASSPGTAVFYGYTF	TGTGCCAGCAGCCCCGGGACAGCTGTCTTCTATGGCTACACCTTC
.	TRBV4-1	few	TRBJ1-5	CASSPAGGPSNQPQHF	TGCGCCAGCAGCCCCGCGGGGGGCCCTAGCAATCAGCCCCAGCATTTT
.	TRBV15	.	TRBJ2-3	CATSSSTRGFSDTQYF	TGTGCCACCAGCAGTTCTACTAGGGGGTTTTCAGATACGCAGTATTTT
TRBD2	TRBV28	once	TRBJ2-7	CASRDTSAYEQYF	TGTGCCAGCAGGGACACTAGCGCCTACGAGCAGTACTTC
.	TRBV7-9	.	TRBJ2-1	CASSLGSGSSYNEQFF	TGTGCCAGCAGCTTAGGGTCAGGCAGCTCCTACAATGAGCAGTTCTTC
.	TRBV5-1	.	TRBJ1-2	CASSLAASQWRGYTF	TGCGCCAGCAGCTTGGCCGCTTCACAGTGGCGTGGCTACACCTTC
TRBD2	TRBV2	.	TRBJ2-7	CASSESASGNYEQYF	TGTGCCAGCAGTGAATCAGCTAGCGGGAATTACGAGCAGTACTTC
.	TRBV6-6	few	TRBJ1-1	CASSYRGRTEAFF	TGTGCCAGCAGTTACAGGGGGAGAACTGAAGCTTTCTTT
.	TRBV28	.	TRBJ2-7	CASSILFPLHEQYF	TGTGCCAGCAGTATCCTGTTCCCCCTCCACGAGCAGTACTTC
TRBD1	TRBV5-5	.	TRBJ2-3	CASSSQGQLTDTQYF	TGTGCCAGCAGCTCGCAGGGACAGCTAACAGATACGCAGTATTTT
TRBD1	TRBV6-5	.	TRBJ2-1	CASSLRQGAIGNEQFF	TGTGCCAGCAGTTTGCGACAGGGGGCTATAGGCAATGAGCAGTTCTTC
TRBD2	TRBV5-1	few	TRBJ2-7	CASSIRDGAGEQYF	TGCGCCAGCAGCATCCGGGACGGAGCGGGGGAGCAGTACTTC
TRBD2	TRBV4-2	.	TRBJ2-1	CASSQELAGGSSYNEQFF	TGTGCCAGCAGCCAAGAGCTAGCGGGGGGGAGCTCCTACAATGAGCAGTTCTTC
.	TRBV5-4	.	TRBJ2-1	CASSLEASALSYNEQFF	TGTGCCAGCAGCTTGGAGGCTAGCGCGTTATCCTACAATGAGCAGTTCTTC
TRBD2	TRBV4-3	few	TRBJ2-2	CASSQDGLAGAGTGELFF	TGCGCCAGCAGCCAAGATGGGTTAGCGGGAGCTGGCACCGGGGAGCTGTTTTTT
TRBD2	TRBV5-4	.	TRBJ2-4	CASSLLVGGEDHIQYF	TGTGCCAGCAGTCTCCTCGTCGGGGGGGAGGACCACATTCAGTACTTC
.	TRBV6-4	many	TRBJ2-3	CASSDYSGSTDTQYF	TGTGCCAGCAGTGACTACAGCGGGAGCACAGATACGCAGTATTTT
.	TRBV7-9	.	TRBJ1-5	CASSLARDKSETNQPQHF	TGTGCCAGCAGCTTAGCCCGGGACAAATCTGAAACGAATCAGCCCCAGCATTTT
.	TRBV28	.	TRBJ1-3	CASSSAGGESGNTIYF	TGTGCCAGCAGCTCGGCGGGTGGAGAGAGTGGAAACACCATATATTTT
.	TRBV7-3	once	TRBJ2-6	CASSLLGAGANVLTF	TGTGCCAGCAGCTTATTAGGGGCTGGGGCCAACGTCCTGACTTTC
.	TRBV28	once	TRBJ1-2	CASSSGSYGYTF	TGTGCCAGCAGTTCAGGTAGCTATGGCTACACCTTC
TRBD1	TRBV18	.	TRBJ1-4	CASSPKLTGHEKLFF	TGTGCCAGCTCACCAAAATTGACAGGGCATGAAAAACTGTTTTTT
.	TRBV5-6	.	TRBJ1-1	CASSPTGVVTEAFF	TGTGCCAGCAGCCCGACGGGGGTGGTCACTGAAGCTTTCTTT
TRBD1	TRBV28	once	TRBJ1-5	CASSSRHGTGVIQPQHF	TGTGCCAGCAGTAGCCGACACGGGACAGGGGTTATTCAGCCCCAGCATTTT
.	TRBV2	.	TRBJ2-3	CASSETGISTDTQYF	TGTGCCAGCAGTGAAACAGGGATTAGCACAGATACGCAGTATTTT
TRBD1	TRBV11-2	few	TRBJ1-3	CASSWDRQSENTIYF	TGTGCCAGCAGCTGGGACAGGCAGTCGGAAAACACCATATATTTT
.	TRBV5-4	.	TRBJ1-1	CASSLARGANTEAFF	TGTGCCAGCAGCTTGGCGCGGGGGGCGAACACTGAAGCTTTCTTT
TRBD2	TRBV6-4	.	TRBJ2-1	CASSDFTTSGKDNEQFF	TGTGCCAGCAGTGATTTTACTACTAGCGGGAAAGACAATGAGCAGTTCTTC
.	TRBV7-7	.	TRBJ1-1	CASSMQLNTEAFF	TGTGCTAGCAGTATGCAGTTGAACACTGAAGCTTTCTTT